This section outlines one T cell receptor (beta chain) sequence together with its context. Sequencing was performed with immunoSEQ multiplex PCR; in TCRdb, only in-frame clones are kept and a portion is missing. The profile shows approximately 75,000 clones, roughly 83% of them singletons. This entry comes from a study of blood T cell repertoires in COVID-19. Germline values: CDR1 LNHDA, CDR2 SQIVND (reference sequence). V lost 5 bases, J lost 3 bases, and 13 bases stayed unmatched. CDR3 length: 17 residues. Sequencing used peripheral blood. V usage is TRBV19 and J usage is TRBJ2-1; 7 bases match TRBD2. This sequence originates from a man aged 30 to 39 with COVID-19, enrolled during active disease. DNA for the CDR3: TGTGCCAGTAGTTTCGGGGGGTCACGGAACGGCTACAATGAGCAGTTCTTC. It encodes CASSFGGSRNGYNEQFF.